The rows below give T cell receptor beta chains drawn from one sample of a study of shared clonotypes between healthy human individuals. The assay was immunoSEQ multiplex PCR, and TCRdb's table has in-frame clones only and misses some. The data contain some 2.1 million clones, 90% to 95% of them singletons. Specimen: naive CD8+ T cells from PBMCs. Receptors originate from a man younger than 35 in good health. Some clones in this sample may be carry-over from other donors' samples. The CDR3 runs from the conserved cysteine through the conserved F or W. Each record gives: J gene, clone size, CDR3 length, V gene, D gene, CDR3 DNA, CDR3 protein. D genes are given only for firm matches. Only some rows state a clone size, as once, few, many or a class for expanded clones.

TRBJ1-1	-	17	TRBV12-1	-	TGTGCCAGCAGCTTGGACAGGGGGCTTTTTAGGGACACTGAAGCTTTCTTT	CASSLDRGLFRDTEAFF
TRBJ2-5	once	15	TRBV21-1	-	TGTGCCAGCAGCAAAGGCGGGAGGATTGGAGAGACCCAGTACTTC	CASSKGGRIGETQYF
TRBJ2-7	-	13	TRBV19	-	TGTGCCTCGGAGGGACCAAGCTCCTACGAGCAGTACTTC	CASEGPSSYEQYF
TRBJ1-1	few	15	TRBV4-1	-	TGCGCCAGCAGCCCCTTAGAACCCCGGGGAACTGAAGCTTTCTTT	CASSPLEPRGTEAFF
TRBJ1-2	-	17	TRBV4-3	-	TGCGCCAGCAGCCAAGGGGAGGGCAGAGGACACAGCTATGGCTACACCTTC	CASSQGEGRGHSYGYTF
TRBJ2-5	-	15	TRBV14	TRBD2	TGTGCCAGCAGCCCTTATAGCGGGGACCAAGAGACCCAGTACTTC	CASSPYSGDQETQYF
TRBJ2-1	-	15	TRBV7-9	TRBD1	TGTGCCAGCAGATCCACAGGGGATCCGGCCAATGAGCAGTTCTTC	CASRSTGDPANEQFF
TRBJ2-1	once	13	TRBV10-3	-	TGTGCCATCAGTGGAGTATTAGCTAATGAGCAGTTCTTC	CAISGVLANEQFF
TRBJ2-7	-	14	TRBV15	-	TGTGCCACCAGCAGAGCTGGTCGAGCCTACGAGCAGTACTTC	CATSRAGRAYEQYF
TRBJ1-2	-	14	TRBV6-1	-	TGTGCCAGCATACCGGACCCAGCTAACTATGGCTACACCTTC	CASIPDPANYGYTF
TRBJ1-4	few	15	TRBV27	TRBD1	TGTGCCAGCAGTTTGCGTTCGGGACAGGACGAAAAACTGTTTTTT	CASSLRSGQDEKLFF
TRBJ1-2	once	14	TRBV27	-	TGTGCCAGCAGTACTCAGGCTGCTCACTATGGCTACACCTTC	CASSTQAAHYGYTF
TRBJ2-1	-	17	TRBV2	TRBD2	TGTGCCAGCACTAAGGGACTAGCGGGAGGAACCTACAATGAGCAGTTCTTC	CASTKGLAGGTYNEQFF